The present TCR beta chain was sequenced within a study of technical replicates of blood from several donors. Clones were read by immunoSEQ multiplex PCR, and TCRdb kept only the in-frame ones, dropping some. The sample holds 60,000 to 85,000 clones, around 95% seen once. This clone was seen only once. Germline CDR1 SGHRS, CDR2 YFSETQ. V shed 4 bases, J shed 2 bases, and the junction held 7 bases outside the gene matches. The CDR3 covers 15 residues. The chain uses TRBV5-1 and TRBJ2-5, with 8 bases lining up with TRBD1. The specimen was T cells isolated from PBMCs. This clonotype originated in a human donor in good health. The CDR3 protein is CASSEGQAPQETQYF. For the CDR3, the DNA is TGCGCCAGCAGCGAGGGACAGGCACCTCAAGAGACCCAGTACTTC. The full variable domain, completed using reference TRBV5-1 and TRBJ2-5, is KAGVTQTPRYLIKTRGQQVTLSCSPISGHRSVSWYQQTPGQGLQFLFEYFSETQRNKGNFPGRFSGRQFSNSRSEMNVSTLELGDSALYLCASSEGQAPQETQYFGPGTRLLVL.